Here is one T cell receptor beta chain with its context. Its recognized antigen is unknown. Base quality data are lacking; no much larger clone is found one base away. This entry belongs to a study of cytomegalovirus exposure and HLA in healthy donors (dated by TCRdb to the late 2010s). About the investigation overall: According to an earlier analysis of a few hundred of the donors, about 179 million T cells yielded 117 million unique TCR beta sequences and about 300 Gb of sequence data. About 5 DR-DQ haplotypes were handled as single units for association and clustering, since linkage in the cohort was strong. Both class I and class II loci were covered by HLA typing, at four-digit resolution. Donor age, sex, ethnicity and CMV serostatus were compiled together with the repertoire data. The study profiled the T cell repertoires of under 700 subjects by immunosequencing and related them to cytomegalovirus serostatus. The study was designed to test whether signatures of past pathogen exposure could be identified by cataloging public T cell receptors. Of the roughly 400 genotyped donors, 75% to 85% were placed in the genetic ancestry cluster associated with self-reported Caucasian donors. Across under 500 genotyped donors of the cohort, an average of roughly 250,000 unique TCR beta nucleotide sequences per donor were sequenced, and around 19% of those sequences were non-productive. About 300 gigabases of sequencing data and 70 million to 100 million unique TCR sequences were included in an early release covering about 600 HLA-typed donors. Besides the first cohort of roughly 700 subjects, a separate validation cohort made up of 90 to 150 different subjects was used. Every repertoire in the discovery cohort had been generated on one and the same sequencing platform. High-throughput TCR immunosequencing, statistical association of individual TCRs with disease status, and machine learning were combined to predict cytomegalovirus infection status. To decide whether each TCR beta V gene segment behaved as functional or pseudogenic, an earlier analysis of fewer than 750 of the donors relied on high-throughput TCR beta sequencing. To study patterns of TCR occurrence, a later analysis re-analyzed previously published TCR beta repertoires from under 750 donors and added high-resolution HLA genotyping. Rather than using new phenotypic data, the later analysis identified candidate immune exposures from TCR beta sequences and from how often those sequences occurred across donors. Genome-wide SNP genotypes for about 60% of the roughly 700 donors were used in a later genetic analysis, which treated that subset as a discovery cohort. Typing coverage varied by locus: roughly 620-630 donors for A, B, C, DRB1 and DQB1; more than 500 for DQA1; about 570 for DPA1; approximately 470 for DPB1.

General findings and caveats noted by the study authors: Most CMV-associated TCR beta chains appeared to be HLA-restricted in a later analysis, and the HLA associations seemed to be driven largely by CMV exposure. In a later analysis, more than 15,000 TCR beta sequences were associated with specific HLA alleles at a false discovery rate of 0.05. Correlated functional status among segregating V segments might be attributable to linkage disequilibrium, but an unknown experimental factor could not be ruled out. Across donors, most TCR sequences were observed very rarely, whereas some public TCRs were present in many individuals. It was suggested by the authors that the approach could potentially be generalized to other disease states and immunological phenotypes. In a later analysis, HLA-associated TCR beta chains were found to be more clonally expanded and to have lower generation probabilities than equally common non-associated chains. In an earlier analysis of 587 of the donors, most TCR beta V segments appeared in productive rearrangements about 87% or about 30% of the time, broadly matching IMGT annotations. Strong co-occurrence of HLA alleles, especially DR and DQ, made assigning TCR associations to individual alleles difficult. Presence/absence analyses assumed roughly uniform sequencing depth across donors, an assumption that may not hold. In both the original and validation cohorts, the classifier was reported to diagnose cytomegalovirus status with high specificity and sensitivity. A few of the identified cytomegalovirus-associated TCR beta chains were confirmed in vitro to be specific for cytomegalovirus antigens. The only immune exposure information available for the cohort was CMV serostatus. Because HLA typing was missing for some donors at each locus, association tests included only the typed subset. Because the 87-base-pair reads could not distinguish some IMGT-functional V segments, including TRBV6-2 and TRBV6-3, those segments were excluded. An association between a missense DCLRE1C variant and V-gene and J-gene trimming of TCR beta chains was found in a later genetic analysis and replicated in an independent cohort. A later genetic analysis reported fewer N-insertions in productive TCRs among donors in an Asian-associated ancestry cluster than the roughly 700-donor mean. The earlier analysis of almost 600 of the donors excluded some 15 rarely observed V segments, including chromosome 9 orphons, because counts were too low. In this cohort, only TCR beta chains were sequenced, and detectable features were limited by the absence of alpha or paired-chain data. According to a later analysis, parvovirus B19, influenza, CMV and Epstein-Barr virus appeared linked to several top co-occurrence clusters. A cluster of highly shared sequence variants was judged likely to be a technical artifact of the sequencing pipeline. The study gave a list of around 170 TCR beta chains associated with cytomegalovirus. A further reported finding was that TCR beta sequences accurately predicted the HLA-A and HLA-B alleles for most subjects in the first cohort. In a later analysis, TCR association rates were found to vary across HLA loci, with the most associated TCRs seen for DRB1 alleles and the fewest for HLA-C alleles.

The cohort consisted of 600 to 750 healthy bone marrow donors. All cohort members were sampled while nominally healthy, although unrecorded immune exposures were likely present. The donor tested CMV seropositive, placing the donor among the approximately 310 seropositive members of the cohort. A peripheral blood sample was collected from each donor, and TCR beta sequencing was performed on peripheral blood mononuclear cells. Genomic DNA extraction from the blood cell samples was performed with the Qiagen DNeasy Blood Extraction Kit. V sheds 2 bases and J sheds 1 base, leaving 12 bases between their ends. CDR1 MDHEN and CDR2 SYDVKM are derived from the germline V gene. The CDR3 runs 16 residues from the cysteine to the phenylalanine. Only the CDR3 DNA is retained, 48 bases long and in frame from the first base. Library creation used the immunoSEQ multiplex PCR assay. For the multiplex PCR, a mixture combining 60 forward primers for TCR Vbeta segments and 13 reverse primers for TCR Jbeta segments was used. Amplification of the CDR3 region of rearranged TCR beta genes was performed with a multiplex PCR assay on genomic DNA. The amplified TCR beta libraries were sequenced on the Illumina HiSeq System as 87-base-pair reads. Concerning the study's data processing: A later analysis tallied 80 million to 95 million unique TCR beta chains across the approximately 670 repertoires, and approximately 12 million of those chains were shared by two or more donors. A nearest-neighbor algorithm error-corrected the raw reads and collapsed the reads into unique sequences, merging closely related sequences to remove PCR and sequencing errors. To assign V, D and J gene segments, CDR3 sequences were aligned to IMGT reference sequences. For a sequence to be retained, at least a six-nucleotide match to both a V gene segment and a J gene segment was required. Rearrangements were called productive when the CDR3 lacked stop codons and stayed in frame with V and J; all others were non-productive. Following IMGT convention, CDR3 was defined as the stretch from the second conserved V-encoded cysteine to the conserved J-encoded phenylalanine. Sequences without an unambiguous match to a single V gene segment were excluded from the earlier analysis of 587 of the donors. An earlier analysis of 450 to 650 of the donors called V segments functional above 56.7% productive rearrangements and segregating when the between-donor standard deviation exceeded 5%. A statistical classification framework was built for diagnosing cytomegalovirus status from the catalog of TCR beta chain sequences. In a later analysis, V and J genes were assigned by comparing TCR nucleotide sequences against IMGT/GENE-DB human TR gene sequences. Using the TCRdist pipeline, a later analysis assigned CDR3 sequences along with most-parsimonious VDJ recombination scenarios. In a later analysis, each TCR beta chain was defined by its CDR3 amino acid sequence together with its V-gene family, and reads without a unique V-gene family were excluded. As a way to deal with suspected cross-contamination and a sequencing artifact, a later analysis dropped nearly 600 nucleotide sequences that were highly shared and had low generation probability. For each public chain, a later analysis derived a clonal expansion index from normalized ranks of inferred template counts within each repertoire. In a later analysis, generation probabilities were computed using a VDJ recombination model fitted to out-of-frame rearrangements, and the results were checked against IGoR. Hypergeometric tests were used in a later analysis to score TCR-TCR, TCR-HLA and TCR-CMV co-occurrence, with a repertoire-size bias correction applied to the TCR pairs. A later analysis estimated false discovery rates by permuting HLA or CMV assignments 20 times. In a later analysis, co-occurring TCRs were grouped using DBSCAN, with TCRdist sequence similarity added in when clustering inside HLA-allele-positive subsets. Repertoires with fewer than 30,000 or more than 120,000 public chains, plus five repertoires with anomalous nucleotide sharing, were excluded from co-occurrence clustering. Held by TCRdb, this immuneACCESS table contains in-frame sequences only and omits some clones. Under half of the omission traces to an unresolved V gene where checked; the cause of the rest is unknown. The V and J calls and clone size were taken over from that table, and D and trimming were inferred from the DNA. Present in this sample are some 110,000 clones, under 80% of which were seen just once. The biggest ten clones account for more than 9% of the sample.

The sequenced sample consisted of PBMCs. This chain is built from TRBV28 and TRBJ1-5; the D region possibly corresponds to TRBD1 (6 bases align). The sequence was obtained from a woman aged 45 to 65 in good health and CMV-seropositive. The nucleotide sequence reads as follows: TGTGCCAGCAGTTTAGAACAGGGTCGGAGCAATCAGCCCCAGCATTTT. Translated, this is CASSLEQGRSNQPQHF.